This TCR beta chain was observed in a study (dated by TCRdb to between 2015 and 2017). In terms of the full investigation: Whether tumor-infiltrating Tregs in breast cancer are recruited from blood Tregs or converted in situ from other CD4+ T cell subsets was tested.

The Miltenyi Naive CD4+ T Cell Isolation kit was used to purify naive CD4+ T cells, and CD25 microbeads were used to remove Tregs. Tregs, naive and memory CD4+ T cells from tumor, blood and ipsilateral draining lymph nodes of a few breast cancer patients underwent full-length TCR alpha and beta sequencing. Tumor tissue, along with lymph nodes from ipsilateral axillary dissection, was perfused with PBS, minced, and then digested using collagenase I and hyaluronidase. Ficoll density gradient centrifugation was used to isolate mononuclear cells from either lymph nodes or 45 to 65 ml of peripheral blood. Sorted cell populations were confirmed by FACS to exceed 90% purity. From a lookup of the germline V gene, CDR1 and CDR2 are MDHEN and SYDVKM. From the cysteine up to the phenylalanine, the CDR3 has a length of 13 residues. The sequence is cut down to CDR3 DNA, 39 bases in frame from base 1. Full-length TCR variable regions were amplified by 5' RACE PCR using constant-region reverse primers, and then by semi-nested PCR using Nested Universal Primer A. Using the ReliaPrep RNA Cell Miniprep System, total RNA was extracted, and the SMARTer RACE 5'/3' Kit was then used to reverse transcribe the RNA into 5'RACE-ready cDNA. An Illumina MiSeq was used to sequence the full-length TCR alpha and beta libraries, which had been barcoded with multiplex adaptors. Per the source publication's procedure: For each of nine subset-tissue groups, sequencing data from the five patients were pooled, and the groups were then compared using unsupervised clustering of TCR gene usage. The Morisita-Horn index was used to calculate repertoire similarity, with shared sequences weighted according to their contribution to each repertoire. Through fastp at Q25 and MiXCR, TCRdb rebuilt clones from the public reads, retaining in-frame beta chains. Every distinct CDR3 protein forms one entry, paired with its most common genes and DNA. The V and J calls come from TCRdb's annotation, not from the publication. This sample has almost 9,000 distinct CDR3 sequences in its table, and around a quarter of those were observed once. Roughly 4.4% of the sample comes from the top ten.

What the study reported, not specific to this receptor: The TCR gene usage of tumor memory CD4+ T cells clustered together with blood and lymph node memory CD4+ cells and with lymph node naive CD4+ cells. The validation in the larger cohort was limited to a single TCR beta V-J rearrangement instead of whole repertoires. The greatest overlap of tumor-infiltrating Treg TCR alpha and beta sequences was with tumor naive CD4+ T cells, followed next by blood naive CD4+ T cells.

Concerning this clonotype: The antigen this receptor binds is unknown. This may be a read error: a much more frequent sequence differs by one nucleotide.

This TCR derives from a female donor with breast cancer. Material for sequencing was naive CD4+ T cells sorted from a lymph node. According to the study, the label for this sample's cell subset or site signals: naive CD4+ T cells, CD4+CD45RA+CD25-. Rearrangement joined TRBV28 to TRBJ2-7, with the D gene uncertain. The CDR3 here reads CASRPHGTYEQCF. The DNA sequence is as follows: TGTGCCAGCAGACCCCACGGAACCTACGAGCAGTGCTTC.